This T cell receptor beta chain was sequenced for a study of blood T cell repertoires in COVID-19. Overall study: From the United States, Italy and Spain came samples of acute and convalescent COVID-19. From T cells, B-cell-depleted T cells, or PBMCs came the material, which was cDNA or gDNA.

In the study's own analysis: Reference gene primers were amplified, and this amplification served to estimate nucleated cell counts. The protocol was immunoSEQ multiplex PCR, while the TCRdb copy is restricted to in-frame clones and leaves out a portion. V, J and clone size are taken as reported in that table, and D and trimming were inferred from the DNA itself. The data show almost 95,000 clones, with around 88% seen just once and about a sixth held by the top ten. Patients of the Seattle cohort, enrolled during active infection, were followed longitudinally. CDR1 is SGHNT and CDR2 is YYREEE in the germline V gene (reference sequence). The CDR3 totals 15 residues. V was trimmed by 5 bases and J by 3 bases, leaving 15 bases between them.

V and J are TRBV5-4 and TRBJ1-3, with D possibly being TRBD1 (5 bases). Sequencing input: peripheral blood. The TCR sequence derives from a woman aged 60-75 years with COVID-19, enrolled during active disease. The DNA for the CDR3 is TGTGCCAGCAGTCCGACGGGGGGTGGTGGAAACACCATATATTTT. Residues: CASSPTGGGGNTIYF.